Presented here are 8 T cell receptor beta chains from one specimen sequenced in a study of cytomegalovirus exposure and HLA in healthy donors (dated by TCRdb to about 2017). Libraries were made using the immunoSEQ multiplex PCR assay. For the multiplex PCR, a mixture combining 60 forward primers for TCR Vbeta segments and 13 reverse primers for TCR Jbeta segments was used. This is the immuneACCESS table as TCRdb keeps it, with only in-frame sequences that have V and J called. A part of the clones is gone; compared with another copy, unresolved V genes explain less than half, and the rest is unexplained. Counted in this sample were about 140,000 clones; around 80% of them appeared once. The ten largest clones take up about 7% of the sample. The sample was PBMCs. The source of these receptors is a man in his forties or fifties in good health and CMV-seropositive.

The chain joins TRBV6-1 to TRBJ1-5; the match to TRBD1 covers 7 bases. The CDR3 contains 15 residues. Germline V gene sequence: CDR1 MNHNS, CDR2 SASEGT. After removal of 2 bases from V and 10 bases from J, the junction contained 11 bases not matched to a gene. The CDR3 sequence: CASSERWQGVYPQHF. CDR3 nucleotide sequence: TGTGCCAGCAGTGAACGGTGGCAGGGGGTTTATCCCCAGCATTTT.

This CDR3 is CASSQEAYSPLHF. Here the CDR3 DNA reads TGTGCCAGCAGCCAAGAAGCGTACTCACCCCTCCACTTT. V usage is TRBV14 and J usage is TRBJ1-6, with D unresolved. Trimming took 0 bases from V and 10 from J, leaving 7 bases between them. Looked up from germline, CDR1 is SGHDN and CDR2 is FVKESK. This CDR3 is 13 amino acids long.

V and J are TRBV10-3 and TRBJ1-2; D possibly corresponds to TRBD1 (5 bases). Germline V gene sequence: CDR1 ENHRY, CDR2 SYGVKD. This CDR3 has 15 residues. The V gene lost 7 bases and the J gene lost 2 bases, with 17 bases spanning the gap. The CDR3 reads CAITQTQGPNYGYTF. The CDR3 DNA sequence: TGTGCCATCACCCAGACTCAGGGTCCCAACTATGGCTACACCTTC.

V is TRBV7-9 and J is TRBJ2-1; D may be TRBD1 (7 bases). V was trimmed by 5 bases and J by 8 bases, leaving 22 bases between them. The CDR3 is made up of 16 amino acids. CDR1 and CDR2 from the germline V gene are SEHNR and FQNEAQ (reference sequence). The CDR3 DNA follows: TGTGCCAGCAGCCCAGAGATGGAGGGGGCCTTGGATGAGCAGTTCTTC. This sequence encodes CASSPEMEGALDEQFF.

The chain combines TRBV23-1 with TRBJ1-5, with D maybe TRBD1 (6 bases). TRBV23-1 is sorted into the ORF group, with uncertain function. CDR3 size: 18 residues. V lost 0 bases to trimming and J lost 0 bases, with 15 bases between them. CDR3: CASSQSTQGWFSNQPQHF. As DNA, the CDR3 is TGCGCCAGCAGTCAATCCACGCAGGGGTGGTTTAGCAATCAGCCCCAGCATTTT.

This clone came up a few times. J is TRBJ1-5 and V is TRBV19, with D perhaps TRBD1 (5 bases). Between the trimmed V and J ends, which lost 4 bases and 6 bases, there was a span of 13 bases. Germline V lookup: CDR1 LNHDA, CDR2 SQIVND (reference sequence). The CDR3 is 14 amino acids. CDR3 sequence: CASSTSGPGQPQHF. CDR3 coding DNA: TGTGCCAGTAGTACGTCAGGGCCCGGTCAGCCCCAGCATTTT.

The chain joins TRBV28 to TRBJ2-7; 7 nucleotides align to TRBD2. The CDR3 consists of 13 residues. V gave up 3 bases and J gave up 2 bases; unmatched junction bases: 1. Germline V gene data show CDR1 as MDHEN and CDR2 as SYDVKM. The CDR3 bases are TGTGCCAGCAGTTTGGGAGGGACCTACGAGCAGTACTTC. It codes for CASSLGGTYEQYF.

This chain uses TRBV16 with TRBJ1-5; perhaps TRBD1 as D (5 bases). This CDR3 has 15 amino acids. Trimming cost V 0 bases and J 9 bases, with 15 bases left between them. Germline V CDR1 and CDR2: KGHSY, FQNENV. CDR3 coding DNA: TGTGCCAGCAGCCAATCGGGGAGGGACGGTACGCCCCAGCATTTT. It is translated as CASSQSGRDGTPQHF.